Sequencing of this T cell receptor beta chain was carried out in a study of T cells after somatic rescue of genetic block (dated by TCRdb to the early 2020s). Regarding the study in general: What the study looked at was long-term robustness, specifically in a T-cell system that came about through somatic rescue of a genetic block in T-cell development.

Receptors were amplified or captured by the immunoSEQ multiplex PCR assay. The immuneACCESS repertoire file appears here via TCRdb, limited to in-frame rearrangements. These files lack a portion of the clones; in checked studies, under half of the deficit traces to unresolved V genes, and the cause of the others is not known. The table for this sample lists under 15,000 clones; approximately 70% of them were counted only once. Jointly, the top ten make up less than 25% of the sample. As concerns this clone: Its target antigen remains unknown. Within one base of it there is no much larger clone, and no base qualities were kept.

CDR1 and CDR2, per the germline V gene, are MNHEY and SVGAGI. V is cut by 0 bases and J by 4 bases, and the space between the germline ends is 12 bases. The CDR3, from cysteine to phenylalanine, totals 15 residues. The read is trimmed to its CDR3 DNA, 45 bases read in frame from base 1. The specimen was peripheral blood mononuclear cells (PBMCs). The TCR originated in a boy aged 5-17 years. The chain is encoded by TRBV6-5 joined to TRBJ1-1; TRBD1 is possibly the D segment (6 matching bases). The CDR3 is CASSYSDSFFTEAFF. The DNA sequence follows: TGTGCCAGCAGTTACTCGGACAGCTTCTTCACTGAAGCTTTCTTT.